The clone carrying this T cell receptor beta chain turned up a few times. Its specificity is unknown. TCR beta CDR3 regions were amplified from RNA transcripts. RT-PCR in the first round used HTBI primers; a second-round multiplex PCR followed. TCRdb passed the multiplex PCR reads through MiXCR, listing each CDR3 protein once. Of about 700,000 distinct CDR3 sequences in the sample, 40% were seen once. The study excluded patients with other autoimmune diseases, uncontrolled infections, pregnancy or lactation. The PBMCs used were ones drawn from about 9.3 ml of fresh peripheral blood. This sample was taken from a study of Graves' ophthalmopathy and Graves' hyperthyroidism. Study results and caveats: Ophthalmopathy cases were distinguished from stable hyperthyroidism by a 13-signature model, reaching just over 85% sensitivity and around 83% specificity.

Germline loops: CDR1 SGHDT, CDR2 YYEEEE. This CDR3 comprises 14 residues. V lost 4 bases to trimming and J lost 5 bases, with 15 bases between them. Source material: peripheral blood. V usage is TRBV5-6 and J usage is TRBJ2-5; no clear D gene. The origin of this receptor is an adult man with Graves' ophthalmopathy. CDR3 nucleotides: TGTGCCAGCAGCCAACCCATGGGTCAGGAGACCCAGTACTTC. Protein: CASSQPMGQETQYF.